This section outlines one T cell receptor (beta chain) sequence together with its context. Positive CCR7 selection of CD45RO-negative cells yielded the naive CD8 cells, and terminally differentiated effector memory CD45RA+ cells were excluded. The data were taken from a study of shared clonotypes between healthy human individuals. Germline assignment: CDR1 SQVTM and CDR2 ANQGSEA. This CDR3 is 12 amino acids long. Trimming took 5 bases from V and 3 from J, leaving 8 bases between them. Data came from immunoSEQ multiplex PCR; TCRdb stores just in-frame clones and leaves some out. The profile covers 550,000 to 600,000 clones, with about 98% appearing a single time and 0.25% to 0.35% taken by the ten largest.

V gene TRBV29-1 combines with J gene TRBJ2-1; D is unresolved. The sequence derives from a man aged 25-40 years in good health. Sequencing was done on a sample of naive CD8+ T cells sorted from blood. The CDR3 DNA sequence: TGCAGCGTTAACCCGGACTACAATGAGCAGTTCTTC. Translation gives CSVNPDYNEQFF.